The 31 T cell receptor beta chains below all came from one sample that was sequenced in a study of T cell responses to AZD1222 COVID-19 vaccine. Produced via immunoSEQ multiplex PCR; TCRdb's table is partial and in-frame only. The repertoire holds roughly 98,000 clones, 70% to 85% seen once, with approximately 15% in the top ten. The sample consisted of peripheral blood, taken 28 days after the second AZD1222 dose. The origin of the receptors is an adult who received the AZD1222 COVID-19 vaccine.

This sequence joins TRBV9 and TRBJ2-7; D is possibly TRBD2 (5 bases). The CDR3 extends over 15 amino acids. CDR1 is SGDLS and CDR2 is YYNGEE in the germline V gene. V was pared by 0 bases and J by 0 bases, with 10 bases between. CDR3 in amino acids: CASSVAPADSYEQYF. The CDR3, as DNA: TGTGCCAGCAGCGTAGCCCCAGCGGACTCCTACGAGCAGTACTTC.

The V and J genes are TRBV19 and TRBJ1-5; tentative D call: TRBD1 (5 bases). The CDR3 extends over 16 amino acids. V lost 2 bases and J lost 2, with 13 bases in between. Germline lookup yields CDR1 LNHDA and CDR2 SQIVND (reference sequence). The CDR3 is CASSIFPRVGNQPQHF. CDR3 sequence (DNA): TGTGCCAGTAGTATATTCCCCAGGGTGGGCAATCAGCCCCAGCATTTT. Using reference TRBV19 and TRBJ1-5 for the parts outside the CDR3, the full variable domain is DGGITQSPKYLFRKEGQNVTLSCEQNLNHDAMYWYRQDPGQGLRLIYYSQIVNDFQKGDIAEGYSVSREKKESFPLTVTSAQKNPTAFYLCASSIFPRVGNQPQHFGDGTRLSIL.

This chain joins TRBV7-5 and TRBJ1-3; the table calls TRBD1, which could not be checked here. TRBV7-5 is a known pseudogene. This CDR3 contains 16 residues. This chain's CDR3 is CARSSLERGRGNTIYF. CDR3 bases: TGTGCCAGAAGCTCCCTAGAAAGGGGGCGAGGAAACACCATATATTTT.

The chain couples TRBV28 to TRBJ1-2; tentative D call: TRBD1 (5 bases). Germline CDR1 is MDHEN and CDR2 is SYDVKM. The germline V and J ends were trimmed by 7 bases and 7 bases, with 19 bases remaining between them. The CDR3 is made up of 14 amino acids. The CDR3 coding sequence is TGTGCCAGCATGTGGGGCCCAGGAGTCAGTGGCTACACCTTC. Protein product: CASMWGPGVSGYTF.

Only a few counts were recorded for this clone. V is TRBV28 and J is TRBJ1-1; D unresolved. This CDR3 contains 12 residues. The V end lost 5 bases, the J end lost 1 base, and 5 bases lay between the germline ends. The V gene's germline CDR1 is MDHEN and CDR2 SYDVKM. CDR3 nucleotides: TGTGCCAGCAGTACCGGGAACACTGAAGCTTTCTTT. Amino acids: CASSTGNTEAFF.

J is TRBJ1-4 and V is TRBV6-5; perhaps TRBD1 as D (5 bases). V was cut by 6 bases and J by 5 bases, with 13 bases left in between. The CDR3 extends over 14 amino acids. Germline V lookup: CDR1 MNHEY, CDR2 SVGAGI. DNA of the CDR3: TGTGCCAGCAGGGGTGCAGGGAAGAATGAAAAACTGTTTTTT. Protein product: CASRGAGKNEKLFF.

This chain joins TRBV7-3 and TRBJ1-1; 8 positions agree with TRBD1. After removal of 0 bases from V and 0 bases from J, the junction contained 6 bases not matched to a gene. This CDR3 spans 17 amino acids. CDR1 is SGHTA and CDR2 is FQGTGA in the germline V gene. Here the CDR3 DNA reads TGTGCCAGCAGCTTAACCGGACAGGGCACCGTGAACACTGAAGCTTTCTTT. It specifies CASSLTGQGTVNTEAFF.

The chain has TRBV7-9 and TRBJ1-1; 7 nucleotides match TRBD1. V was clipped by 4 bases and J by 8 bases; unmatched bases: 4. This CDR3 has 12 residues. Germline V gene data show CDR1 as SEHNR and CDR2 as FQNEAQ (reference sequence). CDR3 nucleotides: TGTGCCAGCAGCTCGGACAGGCTCGAAGCTTTCTTT. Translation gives CASSSDRLEAFF.

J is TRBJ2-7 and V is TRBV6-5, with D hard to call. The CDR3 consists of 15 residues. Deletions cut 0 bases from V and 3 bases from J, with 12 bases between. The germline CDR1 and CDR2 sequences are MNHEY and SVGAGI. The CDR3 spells CASSYSWVDIYEQYF. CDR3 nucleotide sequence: TGTGCCAGCAGTTACTCCTGGGTAGATATCTACGAGCAGTACTTC.

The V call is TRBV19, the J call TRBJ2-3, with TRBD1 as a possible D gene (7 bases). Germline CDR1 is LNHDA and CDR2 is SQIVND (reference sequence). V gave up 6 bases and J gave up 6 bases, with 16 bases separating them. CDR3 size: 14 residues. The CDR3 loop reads CASSSGGTEDTQYF. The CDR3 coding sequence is TGTGCCAGTAGCTCAGGGGGGACGGAGGATACGCAGTATTTT.

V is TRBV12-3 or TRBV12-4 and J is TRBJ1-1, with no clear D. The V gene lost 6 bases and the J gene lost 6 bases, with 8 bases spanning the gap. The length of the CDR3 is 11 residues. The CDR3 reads CASSRGPEAFF. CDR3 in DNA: TGTGCCAGCAGCCGAGGACCTGAAGCTTTCTTT.

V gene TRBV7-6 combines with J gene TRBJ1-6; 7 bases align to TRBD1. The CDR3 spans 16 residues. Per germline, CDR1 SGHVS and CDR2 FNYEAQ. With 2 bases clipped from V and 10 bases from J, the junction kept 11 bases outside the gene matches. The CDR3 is CASSLLSTGQGSPLHF. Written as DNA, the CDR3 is TGTGCCAGCAGCTTACTTTCGACAGGGCAAGGATCACCCCTCCACTTT. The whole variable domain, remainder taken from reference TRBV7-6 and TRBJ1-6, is GAGVSQSPRYKVTKRGQDVALRCDPISGHVSLYWYRQALGQGPEFLTYFNYEAQQDKSGLPNDRFSAERPEGSISTLTIQRTEQRDSAMYRCASSLLSTGQGSPLHFGNGTRLTVT.

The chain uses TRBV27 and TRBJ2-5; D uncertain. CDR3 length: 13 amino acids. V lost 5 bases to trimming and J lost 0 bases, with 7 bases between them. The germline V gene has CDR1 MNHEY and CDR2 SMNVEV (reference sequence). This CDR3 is CASSPHNQETQYF. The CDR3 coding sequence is TGTGCCAGCAGTCCGCACAACCAAGAGACCCAGTACTTC.

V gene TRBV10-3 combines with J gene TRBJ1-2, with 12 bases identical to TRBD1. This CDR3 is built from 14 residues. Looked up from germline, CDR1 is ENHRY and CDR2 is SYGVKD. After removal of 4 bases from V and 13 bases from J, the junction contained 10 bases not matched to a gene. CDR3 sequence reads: CAISVGTGGARSTF. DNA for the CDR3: TGTGCCATCAGTGTGGGGACAGGGGGCGCGAGGAGCACCTTC.

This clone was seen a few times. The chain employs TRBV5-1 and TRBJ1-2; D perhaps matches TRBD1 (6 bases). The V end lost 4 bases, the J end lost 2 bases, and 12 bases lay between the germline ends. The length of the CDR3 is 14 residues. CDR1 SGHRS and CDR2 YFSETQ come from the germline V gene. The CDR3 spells CASSQEGGNYGYTF. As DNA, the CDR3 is TGCGCCAGCAGCCAGGAAGGGGGGAACTATGGCTACACCTTC.

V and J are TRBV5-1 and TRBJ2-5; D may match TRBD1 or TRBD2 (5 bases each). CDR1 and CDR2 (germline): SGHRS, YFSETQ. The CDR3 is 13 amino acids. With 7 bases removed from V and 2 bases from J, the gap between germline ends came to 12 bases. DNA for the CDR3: TGCGCCAGCGGGGGAGATAGTCAAGAGACCCAGTACTTC. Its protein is CASGGDSQETQYF.

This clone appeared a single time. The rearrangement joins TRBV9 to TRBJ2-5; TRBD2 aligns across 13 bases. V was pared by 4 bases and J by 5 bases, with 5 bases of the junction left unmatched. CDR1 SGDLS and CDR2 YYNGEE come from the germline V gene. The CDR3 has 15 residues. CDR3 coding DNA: TGTGCCAGCAGCCAGACTAGCGGGAGGCTCGAGACCCAGTACTTC. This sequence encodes CASSQTSGRLETQYF. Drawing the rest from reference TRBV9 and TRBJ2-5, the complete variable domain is DSGVTQTPKHLITATGQRVTLRCSPRSGDLSVYWYQQSLDQGLQFLIQYYNGEERAKGNILERFSAQQFPDLHSELNLSSLELGDSALYFCASSQTSGRLETQYFGPGTRLLVL.

DNA of the CDR3: TGTGCCAGCTCAGGGACGGGAGGAAACACCATATATTTT. Residues: CASSGTGGNTIYF. The V and J genes are TRBV18 and TRBJ1-3; D is possibly TRBD1 (5 bases). V was clipped by 5 bases and J by 4 bases, with 9 bases between them. The CDR3 is 13 residues long. The germline V gene has CDR1 KGHSH and CDR2 LQKENI.

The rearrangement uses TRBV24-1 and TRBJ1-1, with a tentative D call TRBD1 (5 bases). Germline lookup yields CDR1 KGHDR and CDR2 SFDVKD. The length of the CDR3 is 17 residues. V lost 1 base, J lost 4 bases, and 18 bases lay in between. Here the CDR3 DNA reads TGTGCCACCAGTGATTTACCAGGGTGTGGGGAGAGCACTGAAGCTTTCTTT. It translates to CATSDLPGCGESTEAFF.

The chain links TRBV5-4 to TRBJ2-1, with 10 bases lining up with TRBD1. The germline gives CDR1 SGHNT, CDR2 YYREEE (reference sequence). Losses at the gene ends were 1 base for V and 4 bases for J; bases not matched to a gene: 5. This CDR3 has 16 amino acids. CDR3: CASSLSGTGVYNEQFF. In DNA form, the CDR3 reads TGTGCCAGCAGCTTGTCCGGGACAGGGGTATACAATGAGCAGTTCTTC.

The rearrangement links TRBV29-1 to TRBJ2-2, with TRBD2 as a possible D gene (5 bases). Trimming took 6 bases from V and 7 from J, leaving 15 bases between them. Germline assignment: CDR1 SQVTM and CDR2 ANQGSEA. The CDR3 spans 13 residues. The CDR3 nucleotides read TGCAGCGTCGCAAAGCTGGGGAGCGGGGAGCTGTTTTTT. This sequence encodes CSVAKLGSGELFF.

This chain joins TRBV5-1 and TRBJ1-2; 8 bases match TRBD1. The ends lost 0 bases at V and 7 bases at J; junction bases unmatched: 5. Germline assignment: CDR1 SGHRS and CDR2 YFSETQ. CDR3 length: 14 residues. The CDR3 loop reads CASSLAGGEVGYTF. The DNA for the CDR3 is TGCGCCAGCAGCTTGGCAGGGGGCGAAGTTGGCTACACCTTC. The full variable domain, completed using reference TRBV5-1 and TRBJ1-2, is KAGVTQTPRYLIKTRGQQVTLSCSPISGHRSVSWYQQTPGQGLQFLFEYFSETQRNKGNFPGRFSGRQFSNSRSEMNVSTLELGDSALYLCASSLAGGEVGYTFGSGTRLTVV.

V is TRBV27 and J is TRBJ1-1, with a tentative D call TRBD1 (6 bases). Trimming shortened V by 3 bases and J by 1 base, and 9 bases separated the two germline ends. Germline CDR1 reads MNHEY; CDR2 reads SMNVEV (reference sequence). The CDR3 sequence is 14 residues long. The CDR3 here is CASSFTGSNTEAFF. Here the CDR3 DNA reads TGTGCCAGCAGTTTCACAGGGTCGAACACTGAAGCTTTCTTT.

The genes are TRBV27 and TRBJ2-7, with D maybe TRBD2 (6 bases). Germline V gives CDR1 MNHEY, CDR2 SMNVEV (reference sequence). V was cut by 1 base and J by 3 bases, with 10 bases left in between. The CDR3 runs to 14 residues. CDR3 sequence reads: CASSLWRGGYEQYF. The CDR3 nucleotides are TGTGCCAGCAGTTTATGGAGGGGTGGCTACGAGCAGTACTTC.

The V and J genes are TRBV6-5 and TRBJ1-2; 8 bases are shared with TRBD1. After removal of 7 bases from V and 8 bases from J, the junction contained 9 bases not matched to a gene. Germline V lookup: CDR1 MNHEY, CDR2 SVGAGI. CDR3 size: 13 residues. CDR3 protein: CASTKDRAGGYTF. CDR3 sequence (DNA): TGTGCCAGCACTAAGGACAGGGCTGGAGGCTACACCTTC.

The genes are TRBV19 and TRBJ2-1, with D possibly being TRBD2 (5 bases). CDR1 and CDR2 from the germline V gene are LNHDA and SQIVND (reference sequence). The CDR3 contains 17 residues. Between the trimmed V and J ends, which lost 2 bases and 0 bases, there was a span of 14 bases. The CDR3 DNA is TGTGCCAGTAGTATACTAGTGGGAGCGAGCTCCTACAATGAGCAGTTCTTC. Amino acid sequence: CASSILVGASSYNEQFF. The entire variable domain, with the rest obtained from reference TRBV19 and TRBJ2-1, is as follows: DGGITQSPKYLFRKEGQNVTLSCEQNLNHDAMYWYRQDPGQGLRLIYYSQIVNDFQKGDIAEGYSVSREKKESFPLTVTSAQKNPTAFYLCASSILVGASSYNEQFFGPGTRLTVL.

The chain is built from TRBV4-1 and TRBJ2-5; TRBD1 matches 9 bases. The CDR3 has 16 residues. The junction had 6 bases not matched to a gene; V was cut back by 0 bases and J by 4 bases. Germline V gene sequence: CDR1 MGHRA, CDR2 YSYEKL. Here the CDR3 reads CASSQEVTGGGETQYF. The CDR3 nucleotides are TGCGCCAGCAGCCAAGAAGTGACAGGGGGAGGAGAGACCCAGTACTTC.

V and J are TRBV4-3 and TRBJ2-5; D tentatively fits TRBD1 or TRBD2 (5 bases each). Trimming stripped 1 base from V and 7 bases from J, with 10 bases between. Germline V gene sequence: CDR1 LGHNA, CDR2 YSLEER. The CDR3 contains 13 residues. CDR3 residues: CASSQVGDGTQYF. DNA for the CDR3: TGCGCCAGCAGCCAAGTGGGGGACGGGACCCAGTACTTC.

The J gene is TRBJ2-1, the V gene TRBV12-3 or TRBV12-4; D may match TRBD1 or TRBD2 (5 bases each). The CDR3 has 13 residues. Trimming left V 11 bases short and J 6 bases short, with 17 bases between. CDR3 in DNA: TGTGCCTGCTCCCCTCGAGGGGTCAATGAGCAGTTCTTC. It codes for CACSPRGVNEQFF.

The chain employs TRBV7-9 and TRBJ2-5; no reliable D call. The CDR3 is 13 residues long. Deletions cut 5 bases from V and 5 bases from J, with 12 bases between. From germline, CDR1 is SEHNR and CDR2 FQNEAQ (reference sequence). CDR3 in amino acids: CASSQSLGETQYF. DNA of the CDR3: TGTGCCAGCAGCCAAAGTCTCGGGGAGACCCAGTACTTC.

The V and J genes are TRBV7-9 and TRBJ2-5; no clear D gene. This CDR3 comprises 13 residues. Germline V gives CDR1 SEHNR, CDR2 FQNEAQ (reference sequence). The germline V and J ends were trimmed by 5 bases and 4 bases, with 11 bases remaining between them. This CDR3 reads CASSLALIETQYF. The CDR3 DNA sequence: TGTGCCAGCAGCCTCGCACTAATAGAGACCCAGTACTTC.